The 9 T cell receptor beta chains reported below all come from one sample, sequenced in a study of Graves' ophthalmopathy and Graves' hyperthyroidism. Using RNA transcripts, the TCR beta CDR3 regions were amplified. HTBI-primed first-round RT-PCR preceded second-round multiplex PCR. TCRdb re-analysed the multiplex PCR reads in MiXCR, keeping a single row per CDR3 protein. Counted here are a few hundred thousand distinct CDR3 sequences, around 17% occurring once; the ten biggest clones make up 1.6%. Specimen: peripheral blood. Receptors originate from a woman under 30 with Graves' ophthalmopathy.

This clonotype was counted at least ten times. The chain employs TRBV10-1 and TRBJ2-1; D unclear. The CDR3 length is 14 residues. The V gene lost 2 bases and the J gene lost 5 bases, with 10 bases spanning the gap. Germline values: CDR1 WNHNN, CDR2 SYGVQD (reference sequence). CDR3 region: CASSEDGPDNEQFF. CDR3 nucleotides: TGCGCCAGCAGTGAGGACGGACCAGACAATGAGCAGTTCTTC.

This clonotype was detected ten times or more. The rearrangement links TRBV11-2 to TRBJ1-3; D uncertain. V gave up 6 bases and J gave up 0 bases, with 15 bases separating them. CDR1 and CDR2 from the germline V gene are SGHAT and FQNNGV. The CDR3 totals 16 residues. The DNA of the CDR3 is TGTGCCAGCAGATCGATCGAATTGAGCTCTGGAAACACCATATATTTT. The encoded protein is CASRSIELSSGNTIYF.

This clonotype was seen ten or more times. The rearrangement links TRBV27 to TRBJ1-5, with D unresolved. V dropped 6 bases and J dropped 0 bases, with 12 bases sitting between them. CDR1 and CDR2 (germline): MNHEY, SMNVEV (reference sequence). The CDR3 spans 15 residues. The CDR3 nucleotides read TGTGCCAGCAGCTTTTACCGGGATAGCAATCAGCCCCAGCATTTT. Translation gives CASSFYRDSNQPQHF.

The table lists this clonotype with a few counts. The CDR3 protein is CASSLPQASGGSEQYF. The CDR3 nucleotides are TGTGCCAGCAGCCTCCCTCAGGCTAGCGGGGGAAGCGAGCAGTACTTC. The chain uses TRBV11-2 and TRBJ2-7; TRBD2 matches at 10 bases. This CDR3 region has 16 residues. Unmatched junction bases numbered 13, after V lost 5 bases and J lost 6 bases. Per germline, CDR1 SGHAT and CDR2 FQNNGV.

The chain employs TRBV12-3 or TRBV12-4 and TRBJ1-1, with D tentatively TRBD1 (6 bases). Trimming removed 7 bases from V and 3 bases from J, with 15 bases in between. This CDR3 spans 14 amino acids. In DNA form, the CDR3 reads TGTGCCAGCAAGCTACAGGGTCCGGACACTGAAGCTTTCTTT. Amino acids: CASKLQGPDTEAFF.

This clonotype has ten or more counts. The V gene is TRBV24-1, the J gene TRBJ2-7; D is perhaps TRBD1 (6 bases). Germline CDR1 and CDR2: KGHDR and SFDVKD. Trimming removed 2 bases from V and 3 bases from J, with 13 bases in between. CDR3 size: 15 residues. Written as DNA, the CDR3 is TGTGCCACCAGTGATTCCCTGGACAGTGGCTACGAGCAGTACTTC. This translates into CATSDSLDSGYEQYF.

This chain uses TRBV6-1 with TRBJ2-2, with 8 positions matching TRBD1. V dropped 4 bases and J dropped 1; count of bases not matched to a gene: 2. The CDR3 is 15 residues long. CDR1 is MNHNS and CDR2 is SASEGT in the germline V gene. The CDR3 spells CASSGGQENTGELFF. Written as DNA, the CDR3 is TGTGCCAGCAGTGGGGGACAGGAGAACACCGGGGAGCTGTTTTTT.

This clonotype was detected many times. This chain links TRBV30 with TRBJ1-1; D might be TRBD1 (5 bases). CDR1 is GTSNPN, CDR2 SVGIG, per germline (reference sequence). The CDR3 runs 13 residues. The V end lost 0 bases, the J end lost 2 bases, and 7 bases lay between the germline ends. For the CDR3, the DNA is TGTGCCTGGAGTGTGGGGCAAAACACTGAAGCTTTCTTT. The encoded protein is CAWSVGQNTEAFF.

This clonotype was observed at least ten times. The chain joins TRBV11-2 to TRBJ1-1; 7 bases line up with TRBD1. The CDR3 spans 14 residues. J lost 5 bases, V lost 5 bases, and 8 bases had no gene match. From germline, CDR1 is SGHAT and CDR2 FQNNGV. This CDR3 is CASSPDREWTEAFF. The CDR3 coding sequence is TGTGCCAGCAGCCCAGACAGGGAATGGACTGAAGCTTTCTTT.